The sequence of this T cell receptor (beta chain) was determined in a study of read filtering for tumor transcriptome and immune sequencing. This clonotype has a count of ten or more. The target antigen is unknown. This library used roughly 400 ng RNA and molecular barcoded adaptors spanning alpha/delta and beta/gamma chains. TCRdb analysed the reads with MiXCR anew, one entry per CDR3 protein. The table includes 45,000 to 50,000 distinct CDR3 sequences, approximately 12% detected once. Study-wide results and limits: About 81.9% of IR-seq clonotypes had one read, totaling about 4% of reads; RNA-seq: around 77% and 45%. Compared with RNA-seq, IR-seq gave much higher clonotype depth and reliability. The CD138-negative fraction was mixed bone marrow immune cells, not pure T cells.

V lost 5 bases and J lost 2; bases outside the gene matches: 15. The CDR3 is 18 residues long. Germline CDR1 reads SEHNR; CDR2 reads FQNEAQ (reference sequence). This receptor was obtained from a donor at least 40 years old with multiple myeloma. Material for sequencing was a population of CD138-negative cells sorted from bone marrow. V is TRBV7-9 and J is TRBJ1-1, with 9 bases lining up with TRBD1. Here the CDR3 DNA reads TGTGCCAGCAGCCCCCTCCGCCCCGGGACAGGGACTAACACTGAAGCTTTCTTT. It is translated as CASSPLRPGTGTNTEAFF.